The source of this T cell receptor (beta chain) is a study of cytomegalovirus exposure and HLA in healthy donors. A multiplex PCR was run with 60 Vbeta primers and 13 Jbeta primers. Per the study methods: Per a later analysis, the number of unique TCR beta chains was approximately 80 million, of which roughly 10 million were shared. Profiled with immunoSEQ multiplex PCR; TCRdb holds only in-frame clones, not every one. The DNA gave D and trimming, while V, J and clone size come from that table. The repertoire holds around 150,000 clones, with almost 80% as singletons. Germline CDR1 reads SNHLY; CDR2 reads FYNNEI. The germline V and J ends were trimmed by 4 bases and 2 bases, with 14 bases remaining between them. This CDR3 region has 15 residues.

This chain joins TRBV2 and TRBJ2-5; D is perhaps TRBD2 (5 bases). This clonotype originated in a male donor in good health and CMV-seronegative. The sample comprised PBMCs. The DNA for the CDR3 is TGTGCCAGCAGTGTAAGAGGGAGTGGGCAAGAGACCCAGTACTTC. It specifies CASSVRGSGQETQYF.